What follows is one T cell receptor (beta chain) and its context. This receptor's antigen is unknown. Per-base qualities were not stored, and no clone one base away is much larger. All of the isolated RNA was reverse transcribed with the High Capacity cDNA Reverse Transcription Kit, so expressed TCRB transcripts were sequenced. Deep immunoSEQ sequencing was applied to naive, central memory and regulatory T cell samples, giving an average of around 4 million total reads per sample. After sorted cells were lysed in RLT buffer, RNA was extracted with DNase-treated RNeasy Micro or Mini kits, with the choice depending on cell number. Each cell subset was processed separately to prevent cross-contamination, with patient and healthy donor samples processed together. The immunoSEQ multiplex PCR was used to amplify TCRB sequences from cDNA, yielding 87-bp fragments that span the CDR3 region. Sequencing of the amplicons was performed on the Illumina HiSeq platform. Under the source paper's analysis protocol: Synthetic template baselines were used to correct PCR bias computationally, reads within Hamming distance 2 were collapsed, and singletons that could not be merged were discarded. Reads were aligned to IMGT to assign V, D and J genes, CDR3 length, and insertions or deletions at six rearrangement sites. Within each subset, clonotype counts were normalized to sorted cell number, after which true diversity and Gini coefficients were computed with the tcR R package. The overlap coefficient, calculated on TCRB nucleotide sequences, was used to measure repertoire sharing. As a proxy for the pre-selection repertoire, out-of-frame TCRB sequences from naive cells were analyzed. The clones in this table, taken by TCRdb from immuneACCESS, are in-frame only. Not every clone is retained; where verified, under half of the shortfall comes from an unresolved V gene, and the cause of the rest is unknown. V and J calls plus clone size are reproduced from that table; the DNA served to infer D and trimming. The sample yields roughly 610,000 clones; about 16% were counted once. Approximately 0.087% of the sample is held by the ten biggest clonotypes.

The data derive from a study of beta chain features in type 1 diabetes listed by TCRdb under 2018. About the study as a whole: Mean age, gender distribution, total cell number and subset yield were not different between patients and healthy donors. The study compared the TCRB repertoires of sorted circulating CD4+ T cell subsets in recently diagnosed type 1 diabetes patients with those in matched healthy donors. A total of 85 million to 140 million sorted cells were examined across all samples, and the number of cells per subset was strongly correlated with RNA yield. Whereas all 30 or so donors provided naive and central memory subsets, regulatory and stem cell-like memory subsets were isolated from just 8 patients and roughly 8 healthy donors. On the study overall, not on this receptor specifically: Naive, central memory and regulatory TCRB repertoires appeared to be more similar among patients than among healthy donors. Patients with type 1 diabetes made fewer insertions and deleted more nucleotides at VDJ recombination sites, implying thymic rearrangement abnormalities. Type 1 diabetes patients showed a moderate but significant shortening of TCRB CDR3 length in all four CD4+ subsets. Sequencing cDNA rather than genomic DNA could over-represent highly expressing activated cells, although activation and CD3 levels did not differ between groups. HLA sub-analyses involved small numbers of individuals, so any influence of HLA type on TCRB rearrangement remained unresolved. PCR may preferentially amplify shorter templates, but because patient and control samples were amplified and corrected together, any resulting skew would affect both groups equally.

Each donor gave one peripheral blood draw, approximately 120 mL on average, collected into heparinised tubes. Naive, central memory, regulatory and stem cell-like memory CD4+ T cells were sorted on a BD FACSAria II using a panel including CD45RO, CCR7, CD25, CD127, CD95 and CD27. Purity was above 98% for every sorted population. PBMCs were isolated immediately by Lymphoprep density gradient centrifugation and stained directly without culture. So that batch effects would be minimized, each experiment stained and sorted samples in pairs, pairing one healthy donor with one patient. At the junction V is shortened by 5 bases and J by 4 bases, with 15 bases in between. Spanning cysteine to phenylalanine, the CDR3 consists of 13 amino acids. The only DNA kept is the CDR3, 39 bases in frame from the first base. CDR1 and CDR2, looked up from the germline V gene (reference sequence), are GTSNPN and SVGIG.

The sequenced sample consisted of naive CD4+ T cells from blood. Per the publication, the cell subset or site label means: true naive CD4+ T cells. The origin of this receptor is a young man in good health. The V gene is TRBV30 and the J gene is TRBJ2-7; TRBD2 might be the D gene, on 5 matching bases. The nucleotide sequence is given as TGTGCCTGGGACAAAGAAGGAGGATACGAGCAGTACTTC. Its product reads: CAWDKEGGYEQYF. Supplemented by the reference TRBV30 and TRBJ2-7 proteins around the CDR3, the complete variable domain is SQTIHQWPATLVQPVGSPLSLECTVEGTSNPNLYWYRQAAGRGLQLLFYSVGIGQISSEVPQNLSASRPQDRQFILSSKKLLLSDSGFYLCAWDKEGGYEQYFGPGTRLTVT.